The clone carrying this T cell receptor beta chain was found once. What it binds is not known. The data were obtained in a study of CD8+ T cells in alopecia areata. General study points: Lesional scalp exceeded normal scalp in clonality, especially in alopecia totalis/universalis. Clarity of TCR sharing across patients fell short of that in mice, possibly HLA-related.

This CDR3 is 15 amino acids long. Germline trimming cut 6 bases from V and 1 base from J; bases unmatched to any gene: 2. Germline CDR1 and CDR2: SGHRS and YFSETQ. Peripheral blood, together with lesional scalp punch biopsies, was collected from alopecia areata patients. It was from PBMCs that CD4+ and CD8+ T cells were sorted. RNA extraction and reverse transcription yielded cDNA as sequencing template. Assay: immunoSEQ multiplex PCR; the TCRdb copy retains only in-frame clones and omits some. The sample has around 120,000 clones; around 50% are singletons. This sequence originates from a human donor with alopecia areata. Sample: NKG2D-low CD8+ T cells sorted from blood. The V and J genes are TRBV5-1 and TRBJ2-5, with 14 bases matching TRBD2. CDR3 sequence: CASIGTSGSQETQYF. DNA for the CDR3: TGCGCCAGCATTGGGACTAGCGGGAGCCAAGAGACCCAGTACTTC. The full variable domain, with the rest looked up from reference TRBV5-1 and TRBJ2-5, is KAGVTQTPRYLIKTRGQQVTLSCSPISGHRSVSWYQQTPGQGLQFLFEYFSETQRNKGNFPGRFSGRQFSNSRSEMNVSTLELGDSALYLCASIGTSGSQETQYFGPGTRLLVL.